Below are 27 T cell receptor beta chains sequenced from a single sample in a study of blood T cell repertoires in COVID-19 (dated by TCRdb to 2019 to 2021). Library creation used the immunoSEQ multiplex PCR assay. In its TCRdb copy, this immuneACCESS table keeps in-frame sequences only and misses some clones. Where compared with another copy, unresolved V genes explain less than half of these, and the others have no known cause. For this sample the table gives about 110,000 clones, of which around 74% were detected only once. Over 6% of the sample belongs to the ten largest clones. The sample was peripheral blood. These receptors were collected from a woman aged 60 to 75 with acute or convalescent COVID-19.

This rearrangement joins TRBV4-1 to TRBJ1-6; D is ambiguous. The CDR3 spans 16 residues. Germline assignment: CDR1 MGHRA and CDR2 YSYEKL. Trimming pared 0 bases from V and 6 bases from J, leaving 12 bases between. The CDR3 DNA reads TGCGCCAGCAGCCAAGAAAAAGCCTCAGGTAATTCACCCCTCCACTTT. Protein sequence: CASSQEKASGNSPLHF.

The gene calls are TRBV7-6 and TRBJ1-4, with 7 bases identical to TRBD1. V was pared by 4 bases and J by 7 bases, with 6 bases of the junction left unmatched. This CDR3 spans 14 amino acids. Germline assignment: CDR1 SGHVS and CDR2 FNYEAQ. In DNA, the CDR3 is TGTGCCAGCAGCTCTCAGGGGGGAGGTGAAAAACTGTTTTTT. Translating it yields CASSSQGGGEKLFF.

The chain has TRBV5-1 and TRBJ1-1, with 7 bases matching TRBD1. Germline CDR1 reads SGHRS; CDR2 reads YFSETQ. The length of the CDR3 is 14 residues. With V trimmed by 0 bases and J by 6 bases, 5 bases remained unmatched. DNA for the CDR3: TGCGCCAGCAGCTTGGAAGCGACAGGGTCTGAAGCTTTCTTT. Translated, it gives CASSLEATGSEAFF.

The rearrangement uses TRBV7-2 and TRBJ2-2; a possible D gene is TRBD2 (5 bases). V lost 4 bases to trimming and J lost 5 bases, with 8 bases between them. The germline V gene encodes CDR1 SGHTA and CDR2 FQGNSA. This CDR3 comprises 13 residues. This CDR3 reads CASSSSGTGELFF. The CDR3 DNA is TGTGCCAGCAGCTCAAGCGGAACCGGGGAGCTGTTTTTT.

This clone was observed a handful of times. The V call is TRBV3-1 (or the pseudogene TRBV3-2), the J call TRBJ2-3, with TRBD2 as a possible D gene (6 bases). Germline V gives CDR1 LGHDT, CDR2 YNNKEL (reference sequence). The CDR3 sequence is 15 residues long. Trimming removed 7 bases from V and 2 bases from J, with 16 bases in between. The CDR3 DNA reads TGTGCCAGCACATCAGGAATAGCGGTCACAGATACGCAGTATTTT. Residues: CASTSGIAVTDTQYF.

This rearrangement joins TRBV5-1 to TRBJ2-5, with TRBD1 matching over 7 bases. Germline lookup yields CDR1 SGHRS and CDR2 YFSETQ. The CDR3 has 15 amino acids. V lost 3 bases to trimming and J lost 5 bases; unmatched junction nucleotides: 10. In DNA, the CDR3 is TGCGCCAGCAGCTCGACAGGGAGTAACGGGGAGACCCAGTACTTC. Protein: CASSSTGSNGETQYF.

The chain joins TRBV2 to TRBJ1-1; D not certain. This CDR3 contains 12 residues. The V gene lost 4 bases and the J gene lost 6 bases, with 9 bases spanning the gap. Looked up from germline, CDR1 is SNHLY and CDR2 is FYNNEI. CDR3 in amino acids: CASSVDGSEAFF. CDR3 in DNA: TGTGCCAGCAGTGTAGACGGGTCTGAAGCTTTCTTT.

The J gene is TRBJ2-5, the V gene TRBV7-9; the match to TRBD2 covers 9 bases. The V and J ends lost 1 base and 5 bases, in that order; junction bases with no gene match: 5. Germline V gene sequence: CDR1 SEHNR, CDR2 FQNEAQ (reference sequence). The CDR3 loop spans 15 amino acids. The CDR3, as DNA: TGTGCCAGCAGCTTAGAAGGGACTAGCTGGGAGACCCAGTACTTC. It is translated as CASSLEGTSWETQYF.

CDR3 residues: CASSLGGTGESYEQYF. CDR3 in DNA: TGTGCCAGCAGCCTGGGGGGGACAGGGGAATCCTACGAGCAGTACTTC. The genes are TRBV5-4 and TRBJ2-7; 10 positions agree with TRBD1. The CDR3 is made up of 16 amino acids. Germline V gives CDR1 SGHNT, CDR2 YYREEE (reference sequence). V trimming: 4 bases; J trimming: 1 base; junction bases outside the gene matches: 8. The whole variable domain, remainder taken from reference TRBV5-4 and TRBJ2-7, is ETGVTQSPTHLIKTRGQQVTLRCSSQSGHNTVSWYQQALGQGPQFIFQYYREEENGRGNFPPRFSGLQFPNYSSELNVNALELDDSALYLCASSLGGTGESYEQYFGPGTRLTVT.

The rearrangement joins TRBV28 to TRBJ2-4, with 7 bases that match TRBD1. The germline V gene has CDR1 MDHEN and CDR2 SYDVKM. V lost 7 bases, J lost 6 bases, and 12 bases stayed unmatched. The CDR3 spans 15 residues. The chain's CDR3 is CASTEPGRGTNIQYF. CDR3 in DNA: TGTGCCAGCACCGAACCCGGCAGGGGGACAAACATTCAGTACTTC.

The chain joins TRBV27 to TRBJ1-2; 7 bases match TRBD1. The germline V gene has CDR1 MNHEY and CDR2 SMNVEV (reference sequence). The V and J ends lost 7 bases and 6 bases, in that order; junction bases with no gene match: 8. CDR3 size: 13 residues. CDR3 in DNA: TGTGCCAGCAAGTCATCAGGGGGTAATGGCTACACCTTC. The encoded protein is CASKSSGGNGYTF.

The rearrangement uses TRBV5-1 and TRBJ1-1; 8 bases agree with TRBD1. This CDR3 region has 15 residues. Germline CDR1 reads SGHRS; CDR2 reads YFSETQ. Trimming cost V 3 bases and J 4 bases; bases outside gene matches: 8. The CDR3 region has the DNA TGCGCCAGCAGCTCAAATCAGGGGGCGTCCACTGAAGCTTTCTTT. Residues: CASSSNQGASTEAFF.

The J gene is TRBJ1-1, the V gene TRBV28; weak D call: TRBD1 (5 bases). V was trimmed by 3 bases and J by 3 bases, leaving 8 bases between them. The CDR3 runs to 13 residues. Germline V gene lookup returns CDR1 MDHEN and CDR2 SYDVKM. CDR3 sequence reads: CASSFRVHTEAFF. The DNA for the CDR3 is TGTGCCAGCAGTTTCAGGGTACACACTGAAGCTTTCTTT. Supplemented by reference TRBV28 and TRBJ1-1, the full variable domain reads DVKVTQSSRYLVKRTGEKVFLECVQDMDHENMFWYRQDPGLGLRLIYFSYDVKMKEKGDIPEGYSVSREKKERFSLILESASTNQTSMYLCASSFRVHTEAFFGQGTRLTVV.

This clone has more than one count but fewer than ten. V and J are TRBV7-2 and TRBJ2-7; TRBD1 agrees at 7 bases. The CDR3 runs to 15 residues. Trimming took 5 bases from V and 3 from J; bases not matched to a gene: 10. Germline V CDR1 and CDR2: SGHTA, FQGNSA. In nucleotides, the CDR3 is TGTGCCAGCAGCGGATGGGAGACAGGGAGCTACGAGCAGTACTTC. Protein: CASSGWETGSYEQYF.

V usage is TRBV5-1 and J usage is TRBJ2-3; 15 positions match TRBD2. The CDR3 runs to 17 residues. Germline lookup yields CDR1 SGHRS and CDR2 YFSETQ. V dropped 5 bases and J dropped 4; count of bases not matched to a gene: 8. Here the CDR3 reads CASSPGLAGGRADTQYF. The CDR3 DNA sequence: TGCGCCAGCAGTCCAGGACTAGCGGGGGGGCGGGCAGATACGCAGTATTTT. Full variable domain (missing parts from reference TRBV5-1 and TRBJ2-3): KAGVTQTPRYLIKTRGQQVTLSCSPISGHRSVSWYQQTPGQGLQFLFEYFSETQRNKGNFPGRFSGRQFSNSRSEMNVSTLELGDSALYLCASSPGLAGGRADTQYFGPGTRLTVL.

The rearrangement uses TRBV30 and TRBJ1-2, with 10 bases fitting TRBD1. This CDR3 region has 14 residues. Germline CDR1 and CDR2: GTSNPN and SVGIG (reference sequence). V was clipped by 4 bases and J by 4 bases; unmatched bases: 6. The CDR3 is CAWNQDRGIYGYTF. The CDR3 DNA is TGTGCCTGGAACCAGGACAGGGGGATCTATGGCTACACCTTC. The entire variable domain, with the rest obtained from reference TRBV30 and TRBJ1-2, is as follows: SQTIHQWPATLVQPVGSPLSLECTVEGTSNPNLYWYRQAAGRGLQLLFYSVGIGQISSEVPQNLSASRPQDRQFILSSKKLLLSDSGFYLCAWNQDRGIYGYTFGSGTRLTVV.

The chain has TRBV6-1 and TRBJ2-7, with TRBD2 matching over 7 bases. The CDR3 loop spans 15 amino acids. V shed 6 bases, J shed 4 bases, and the junction held 12 bases outside the gene matches. CDR1 and CDR2 (germline): MNHNS, SASEGT. Here the CDR3 DNA reads TGTGCCAGCAGACGCGCTGGGAGGGGTCTTTACGAGCAGTACTTC. This sequence encodes CASRRAGRGLYEQYF.

The chain carries TRBV6-5 and TRBJ2-2; a possible D gene is TRBD2 (6 bases). From germline, CDR1 is MNHEY and CDR2 SVGAGI. The CDR3 runs 15 residues. Trimming removed 2 bases from V and 4 bases from J, with 11 bases in between. The CDR3 region is CASSYGDSGTGELFF. The CDR3 nucleotides are TGTGCCAGCAGTTACGGGGACTCGGGCACCGGGGAGCTGTTTTTT.

This clone was counted between two and nine times. This chain uses TRBV28 with TRBJ2-7; D may be TRBD1 (6 bases). Per the germline V gene, CDR1 is MDHEN and CDR2 is SYDVKM. CDR3 length: 14 residues. The V and J ends lost 6 bases and 3 bases respectively, with 15 bases between them. The CDR3 here is CASRITGMGYEQYF. The CDR3 DNA is TGTGCCAGCAGAATAACAGGGATGGGCTACGAGCAGTACTTC. Drawing the rest from reference TRBV28 and TRBJ2-7, the complete variable domain is DVKVTQSSRYLVKRTGEKVFLECVQDMDHENMFWYRQDPGLGLRLIYFSYDVKMKEKGDIPEGYSVSREKKERFSLILESASTNQTSMYLCASRITGMGYEQYFGPGTRLTVT.

The chain has TRBV18 and TRBJ2-5; D is unresolved. The CDR3 is made up of 14 amino acids. Trimming removed 6 bases at V and 0 bases at J, with 11 bases between. Germline V lookup: CDR1 KGHSH, CDR2 LQKENI. The chain's CDR3 is CASSRTENQETQYF. The CDR3 DNA reads TGTGCCAGCTCCCGAACGGAGAACCAAGAGACCCAGTACTTC.

The chain couples TRBV3-1 (or the pseudogene TRBV3-2) to TRBJ1-1; D gene ambiguous. The germline CDR1 and CDR2 sequences are LGHDT and YNNKEL (reference sequence). CDR3 length: 14 amino acids. The V gene lost 0 bases and the J gene lost 8 bases, with 13 bases spanning the gap. CDR3 loop: CASSQDEWSSEAFF. The DNA of the CDR3 is TGTGCCAGCAGCCAAGATGAGTGGTCGTCCGAAGCTTTCTTT.

This clone was observed a handful of times. This chain joins TRBV20-1 and TRBJ1-2; D unresolved. Trimming cost V 7 bases and J 5 bases, with 11 bases left between them. Germline assignment: CDR1 DFQATT and CDR2 SNEGSKA (reference sequence). The length of the CDR3 is 11 residues. Here the CDR3 DNA reads TGCAGTGTCCCCCGAGGATATGGCTACACCTTC. Translating gives CSVPRGYGYTF.

This clone has only a few counts. The chain carries TRBV28 and TRBJ1-1; TRBD1 aligns across 8 bases. Trimming at V came to 5 bases and at J to 9 bases, leaving 8 bases not matched to a gene. The CDR3 extends over 13 amino acids. Germline V gene data show CDR1 as MDHEN and CDR2 as SYDVKM. The chain's CDR3 is CASSGQGGPKAFF. CDR3 bases: TGTGCCAGCAGTGGACAGGGTGGGCCGAAAGCTTTCTTT.

The V call is TRBV2, the J call TRBJ1-2; 7 positions match TRBD1. This CDR3 spans 13 amino acids. Trimming took 5 bases from V and 2 from J; bases not matched to a gene: 2. Germline CDR1 and CDR2: SNHLY and FYNNEI. The DNA of the CDR3 is TGTGCCAGCAGTAGACAGGGAAACTATGGCTACACCTTC. Translation gives CASSRQGNYGYTF.

The chain couples TRBV6-6 to TRBJ1-1; D possibly corresponds to TRBD1 (6 bases). The V end was cut by 5 bases, the J end by 3 bases, with 13 bases between. Germline lookup yields CDR1 MNHNY and CDR2 SVGAGI (reference sequence). This CDR3 has 14 amino acids. This CDR3 is CASSGTDSHTEAFF. The CDR3 coding sequence is TGTGCCAGCAGTGGGACGGACAGTCACACTGAAGCTTTCTTT.

This chain uses TRBV11-2 with TRBJ2-2; TRBD2 matches at 13 bases. The CDR3 length is 15 residues. V dropped 4 bases and J dropped 5; count of bases not matched to a gene: 1. CDR1 and CDR2 from the germline V gene are SGHAT and FQNNGV. The DNA of the CDR3 is TGTGCCAGCAGCTCGGGACTAGCGGGAACCGGGGAGCTGTTTTTT. This encodes CASSSGLAGTGELFF.

The chain employs TRBV18 and TRBJ1-1; D ambiguous. This CDR3 has 16 amino acids. V lost 3 bases and J 2 bases, leaving 16 bases between the germline ends. Germline V gene sequence: CDR1 KGHSH, CDR2 LQKENI. This CDR3 is CASSPPNGVRNTEAFF. The CDR3 DNA is TGTGCCAGCTCACCCCCAAACGGGGTGAGAAACACTGAAGCTTTCTTT.